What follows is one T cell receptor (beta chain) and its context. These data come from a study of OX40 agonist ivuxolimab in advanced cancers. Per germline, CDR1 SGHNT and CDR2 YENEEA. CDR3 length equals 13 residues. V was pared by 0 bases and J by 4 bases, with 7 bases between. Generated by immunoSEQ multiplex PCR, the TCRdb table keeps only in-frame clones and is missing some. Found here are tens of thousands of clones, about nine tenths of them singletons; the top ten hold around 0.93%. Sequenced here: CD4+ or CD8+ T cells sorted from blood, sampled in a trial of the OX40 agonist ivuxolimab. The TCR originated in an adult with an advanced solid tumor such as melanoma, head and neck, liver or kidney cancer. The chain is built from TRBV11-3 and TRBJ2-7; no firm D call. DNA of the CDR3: TGTGCCAGCAGCTTAGAAACGGCATACGAGCAGTACTTC. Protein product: CASSLETAYEQYF. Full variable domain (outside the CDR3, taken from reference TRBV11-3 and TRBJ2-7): EAGVVQSPRYKIIEKKQPVAFWCNPISGHNTLYWYLQNLGQGPELLIRYENEEAVDDSQLPKDRFSAERLKGVDSTLKIQPAELGDSAVYLCASSLETAYEQYFGPGTRLTVT.